One and the same sample provided the 28 T cell receptor beta chains below, sequenced in a study of T cells in Graves' hyperthyroidism and ophthalmopathy. The investigators amplified TCR beta CDR3 regions from RNA transcripts. The primer set for the first-round RT-PCR of the TCR CDR3 was HTBI. TCRdb reanalysed the multiplex PCR reads using MiXCR and keeps one entry per CDR3 protein. The sample has around 570,000 distinct CDR3 sequences, about 20% seen once. The sample taken for sequencing was blood. The receptors come from a man aged 40-55 years with Graves' ophthalmopathy.

The rearrangement uses TRBV7-9 and TRBJ1-2; TRBD1 aligns across 9 bases. Germline V gene lookup returns CDR1 SEHNR and CDR2 FQNEAQ (reference sequence). The CDR3 has 15 residues. Germline trimming cut 3 bases from V and 5 bases from J; bases unmatched to any gene: 7. CDR3 bases: TGTGCCAGCAGCTTGGGGGTACAGGGGGCATATGGCTACACCTTC. It yields the protein CASSLGVQGAYGYTF.

The J gene is TRBJ2-1, the V gene TRBV28; TRBD1 aligns across 7 bases. In germline, CDR1 is MDHEN, CDR2 SYDVKM. The CDR3 extends over 15 amino acids. V lost 6 bases, J lost 3 bases, and 8 bases stayed unmatched. CDR3: CASSILGQSYNEQFF. DNA for the CDR3: TGTGCCAGCAGCATCTTGGGACAGAGCTACAATGAGCAGTTCTTC.

This clonotype was counted ten times or more. The chain joins TRBV7-2 to TRBJ2-3; D perhaps matches TRBD1 (6 bases). The CDR3 contains 13 residues. Germline CDR1 SGHTA, CDR2 FQGNSA. With 6 bases removed from V and 7 bases from J, the gap between germline ends came to 14 bases. The CDR3 sequence is CASSSGTFNTQYF. The CDR3 DNA reads as TGTGCCAGCAGTTCCGGGACATTCAATACGCAGTATTTT.

The chain uses TRBV5-1 and TRBJ1-6, with 8 bases aligning to TRBD1. In germline, CDR1 is SGHRS, CDR2 YFSETQ. The CDR3 is made up of 15 amino acids. Unmatched junction bases numbered 7, after V lost 4 bases and J lost 7 bases. CDR3 sequence reads: CASSPGDRWNSPLHF. The CDR3 DNA reads as TGCGCCAGCAGCCCAGGGGACAGGTGGAATTCACCCCTCCACTTT.

At least ten counts were recorded for this clonotype. The chain joins TRBV20-1 to TRBJ2-5; no definite D call. CDR1 is DFQATT, CDR2 SNEGSKA, per germline (reference sequence). The V gene lost 0 bases and the J gene lost 2 bases, with 7 bases spanning the gap. This CDR3 has 13 residues. Written as DNA, the CDR3 is TGCAGTGCTAGAGATCACTTACAAGAGACCCAGTACTTC. Its translation is CSARDHLQETQYF.

The chain employs TRBV5-1 and TRBJ2-2; D is unclear. Trimming shortened V by 5 bases and J by 7 bases, and 9 bases separated the two germline ends. The CDR3 loop spans 12 amino acids. Per germline, CDR1 SGHRS and CDR2 YFSETQ. Written as DNA, the CDR3 is TGCGCCAGCAGATCGACGGGCGGGGAGCTGTTTTTT. It is translated as CASRSTGGELFF.

The table lists this clonotype with many counts. The chain combines TRBV3-1 with TRBJ2-7; unclear D gene. The V end lost 0 bases, the J end lost 5 bases, and 8 bases lay between the germline ends. The CDR3 runs to 13 residues. CDR1 and CDR2 (germline): LGHDT, YNNKEL (reference sequence). CDR3 protein: CASSQEGVDEQYF. The CDR3 nucleotides are TGTGCCAGCAGCCAAGAAGGAGTGGACGAGCAGTACTTC.

This clonotype has at least ten counts. The chain has TRBV12-3 or TRBV12-4 and TRBJ2-7; TRBD1 is a possible D gene (6 bases). There are 14 residues in the CDR3. V was trimmed by 5 bases and J by 2 bases, leaving 13 bases between them. The CDR3 nucleotides read TGTGCCAGCAGTCCCGCGGACAGACCCTACGAGCAGTACTTC. It specifies CASSPADRPYEQYF.

The CDR3 nucleotides read TGTGCCAGCAGCGCTGACAGGGGACCTAATGAAAAACTGTTTTTT. Amino acid sequence: CASSADRGPNEKLFF. The rearrangement uses TRBV7-2 and TRBJ1-4; 8 bases are shared with TRBD1. Germline CDR1 and CDR2: SGHTA and FQGNSA. The ends lost 5 bases at V and 3 bases at J; junction bases unmatched: 5. The CDR3 runs to 15 residues. The full variable domain, its missing parts supplied by reference TRBV7-2 and TRBJ1-4, is GAGVSQSPSNKVTEKGKDVELRCDPISGHTALYWYRQSLGQGLEFLIYFQGNSAPDKSGLPSDRFSAERTGGSVSTLTIQRTQQEDSAVYLCASSADRGPNEKLFFGSGTQLSVL.

This clonotype was counted ten times or more. The chain has TRBV5-4 and TRBJ2-3; tentative D call: TRBD1 (5 bases). Germline values: CDR1 SGHNT, CDR2 YYREEE (reference sequence). The V gene lost 4 bases and the J gene lost 0 bases, with 9 bases spanning the gap. The CDR3 length is 14 residues. This chain's CDR3 is CASSHRSSTDTQYF. The CDR3, as DNA: TGTGCCAGCAGCCACAGGTCTAGCACAGATACGCAGTATTTT.

This clonotype has only a few counts. The J gene is TRBJ2-3, the V gene TRBV6-6; TRBD1 or TRBD2 may be the D gene (5 bases each). V dropped 1 base and J dropped 2 bases, with 7 bases sitting between them. The CDR3 covers 14 residues. Germline loops: CDR1 MNHNY, CDR2 SVGAGI (reference sequence). CDR3: CASSYFGTTDTQYF. In nucleotides, the CDR3 is TGTGCCAGCAGTTACTTCGGGACCACAGATACGCAGTATTTT.

Regarding this clonotype: A much larger clone lies a single base off, so this may be a read error. CDR3 DNA: TGTGCCAGCAGCCGAGAGCAGTGGAGGGAATACAATGAGCAGTTCTTC. It specifies CASSREQWREYNEQFF. The gene calls are TRBV14 and TRBJ2-1, with D possibly TRBD2 on 6 matching bases. The CDR3 runs to 16 residues. The germline V gene has CDR1 SGHDN and CDR2 FVKESK. The V gene lost 4 bases and the J gene lost 4 bases, with 17 bases spanning the gap.

This clonotype was detected ten times or more. The V gene is TRBV12-3 or TRBV12-4, the J gene TRBJ1-5; unclear D gene. The CDR3 is made up of 14 amino acids. With 2 bases removed from V and 5 bases from J, the gap between germline ends came to 10 bases. CDR3: CASSLTALHQPQHF. DNA of the CDR3: TGTGCCAGCAGTTTAACGGCACTACATCAGCCCCAGCATTTT.

In its sample, this clonotype was seen many times. This chain joins TRBV6-2 or TRBV6-3 and TRBJ2-1, with 8 bases identical to TRBD2. This CDR3 spans 17 amino acids. The germline gives CDR1 MNHEY, CDR2 SVGEGT. After removal of 2 bases from V and 4 bases from J, the junction contained 10 bases not matched to a gene. CDR3 in amino acids: CASSYPRRAGAYNEQFF. The CDR3 DNA reads TGTGCCAGCAGTTACCCCCGGCGAGCGGGAGCTTACAATGAGCAGTTCTTC.

A few counts support this clonotype. J is TRBJ2-1 and V is TRBV11-2; 8 nucleotides match TRBD2. Germline lookup yields CDR1 SGHAT and CDR2 FQNNGV. This CDR3 has 20 amino acids. J lost 0 bases, V lost 8 bases, and 21 bases had no gene match. The CDR3 DNA follows: TGTGCCAGCTCACCACTTCTTCCGGGACTAGGCAACCCCTCCTACAATGAGCAGTTCTTC. Protein product: CASSPLLPGLGNPSYNEQFF.

This clonotype was seen only a few times. V and J are TRBV5-4 and TRBJ2-7; tentative D call: TRBD2 (6 bases). Trimming stripped 3 bases from V and 5 bases from J, with 21 bases between. Germline-derived CDR1 and CDR2 are SGHNT and YYREEE (reference sequence). The CDR3 totals 16 residues. CDR3 region: CASSSGIGAGENEQYF. DNA for the CDR3: TGTGCCAGCAGCTCTGGGATTGGAGCGGGCGAGAACGAGCAGTACTTC.

This clonotype was found many times. J is TRBJ2-2 and V is TRBV11-2, with D maybe TRBD2 (7 bases). V was trimmed by 5 bases and J by 4 bases, leaving 14 bases between them. CDR1 and CDR2 from the germline V gene are SGHAT and FQNNGV. The CDR3 covers 15 residues. CDR3: CASSPEGGSTGELFF. CDR3 in DNA: TGTGCCAGCAGCCCAGAGGGGGGGAGCACCGGGGAGCTGTTTTTT.

This clonotype has only a few counts. V is TRBV5-1 and J is TRBJ2-3, with D possibly being TRBD1 (6 bases). Germline loops: CDR1 SGHRS, CDR2 YFSETQ. The CDR3 spans 16 residues. Trimming pared 4 bases from V and 0 bases from J, leaving 15 bases between. CDR3 sequence reads: CASSTRQAVSTDTQYF. DNA for the CDR3: TGCGCCAGCAGCACCCGACAGGCCGTTAGCACAGATACGCAGTATTTT.

The chain employs TRBV18 and TRBJ1-2; D call uncertain. CDR1 and CDR2 (germline): KGHSH, LQKENI. The V and J ends lost 6 bases and 8 bases respectively, with 16 bases between them. The CDR3 sequence is 13 residues long. Here the CDR3 DNA reads TGTGCCAGCTCTCTTCCCCCCCCGGGAGGCTACACCTTC. Its translation: CASSLPPPGGYTF.

The V and J genes are TRBV6-1 and TRBJ2-1, with 7 bases fitting TRBD2. CDR3 length: 14 amino acids. Germline CDR1 MNHNS, CDR2 SASEGT. Unmatched junction bases numbered 9, after V lost 6 bases and J lost 7 bases. Written as DNA, the CDR3 is TGTGCCAGCAGAGATTATAGGGGAGGGAATGAGCAGTTCTTC. This codes for CASRDYRGGNEQFF.

This clonotype was counted many times. At one end the junction does not follow the germline gene, possibly because of a read error. The rearrangement joins TRBV7-7 to TRBJ2-1, with 9 bases aligning to TRBD2. Germline-derived CDR1 and CDR2 are SSHAT and FNYEAQ (reference sequence). CDR3 length: 16 amino acids. Here the CDR3 reads CASSPSTSGSYNEQFF. For the CDR3, the DNA is TGTGCTAGCAGCCCTTCGACTAGCGGCTCCTACAATGAGCAGTTCTTC.

This clonotype was observed many times. This chain uses TRBV5-1 with TRBJ2-1; 11 nucleotides line up with TRBD1. The CDR3 is 13 residues long. V shed 7 bases, J shed 9 bases, and the junction held 6 bases outside the gene matches. Germline assignment: CDR1 SGHRS and CDR2 YFSETQ. The CDR3 reads CASRDRGSGEQFF. In DNA, the CDR3 is TGCGCCAGCCGGGACAGGGGGTCAGGTGAGCAGTTCTTC.

As to this clonotype: Since a much larger clone is just one base distant, this may be a read error. The chain is built from TRBV28 and TRBJ2-2; a weak D match, TRBD2 (5 bases). CDR1 and CDR2 (germline): MDHEN, SYDVKM. V was pared by 0 bases and J by 3 bases, with 5 bases between. The CDR3 totals 14 residues. CDR3 DNA: TGTGCCAGCAGTTTATGGGAGGACACCGGGGAGCTGTTTTTT. Translation gives CASSLWEDTGELFF.

This clonotype was counted only a few times. J is TRBJ2-1 and V is TRBV19, with TRBD2 identical over 7 bases. V gave up 3 bases and J gave up 0 bases; unmatched junction bases: 2. This CDR3 spans 15 amino acids. Germline V gene data show CDR1 as LNHDA and CDR2 as SQIVND (reference sequence). The chain's CDR3 is CASSIRDYSYNEQFF. The CDR3 DNA reads TGTGCCAGTAGTATCCGGGACTACTCCTACAATGAGCAGTTCTTC.

Points on this clonotype: A much larger clone sits a single nucleotide away, making a read error possible. V usage is TRBV7-3 and J usage is TRBJ2-3; D is unclear. CDR1 is SGHTA and CDR2 is FQGTGA in the germline V gene. V lost 5 bases and J lost 0, with 12 bases in between. The length of the CDR3 is 15 residues. Written as DNA, the CDR3 is TGTGCCAGCAGCCTCGGATACCCTAGCACAGATACGCAGTATTTT. Translation: CASSLGYPSTDTQYF.

This clonotype has more than one count but fewer than ten. The J gene is TRBJ2-7, the V gene TRBV4-2, with 7 bases matching TRBD2. Per germline, CDR1 LGHNA and CDR2 YNFKEQ. V lost 1 base and J lost 1; bases outside the gene matches: 4. The CDR3 has 15 amino acids. The CDR3 nucleotides are TGTGCCAGCAGCCAAGTAGCGGGCTCGTCCTACGAGCAGTACTTC. It yields the protein CASSQVAGSSYEQYF.

This clonotype was seen ten or more times. This chain joins TRBV2 and TRBJ2-5; possibly TRBD2 for D (5 bases). This CDR3 region has 14 residues. The germline CDR1 and CDR2 sequences are SNHLY and FYNNEI. V dropped 6 bases and J dropped 2 bases, with 13 bases sitting between them. CDR3 region: CASRSGLGQETQYF. The CDR3 nucleotides read TGTGCCAGCAGATCGGGGTTGGGGCAAGAGACCCAGTACTTC.

This sequence joins TRBV20-1 and TRBJ2-7, with 9 bases that match TRBD2. The CDR3 consists of 13 residues. J was trimmed by 2 bases and V by 5 bases; bases with no gene match: 4. Germline values: CDR1 DFQATT, CDR2 SNEGSKA (reference sequence). The CDR3 nucleotides are TGCAGTGCTGAGCGGGAGGTAACCTACGAGCAGTACTTC. The encoded protein is CSAEREVTYEQYF.